These 15 T cell receptor beta chains share one sample of origin, sequenced in a study of cytomegalovirus exposure and HLA in healthy donors. In the PCR, 60 Vbeta and 13 Jbeta primers were used. This table comes from immunoSEQ multiplex PCR, and its TCRdb copy is limited to in-frame clones, with some not included. This sample has under 85,000 clones, with about 80% found just once. The sequenced material came from PBMCs. These receptors originate from a young man in good health and CMV-seronegative.

Only a few counts were recorded for this clone. The chain uses TRBV28 and TRBJ1-4, with D unresolved. CDR3 size: 14 residues. With 7 bases removed from V and 5 bases from J, the gap between germline ends came to 14 bases. CDR1 and CDR2 from the germline V gene are MDHEN and SYDVKM. CDR3 bases: TGTGCCAGCACCCCGGGGAGCCGAAATGAAAAACTGTTTTTT. It encodes CASTPGSRNEKLFF.

The V and J genes are TRBV27 and TRBJ1-1; maybe TRBD1 (5 bases). From germline, CDR1 is MNHEY and CDR2 SMNVEV (reference sequence). V was shortened by 0 bases and J by 3 bases, with 11 bases between the two germline ends. CDR3 length: 15 residues. CDR3 residues: CASSLSNTGYTEAFF. The CDR3 DNA reads TGTGCCAGCAGTTTATCGAATACAGGTTACACTGAAGCTTTCTTT.

V and J are TRBV18 and TRBJ2-7; 12 bases are shared with TRBD2. Germline assignment: CDR1 KGHSH and CDR2 LQKENI. The CDR3 extends over 16 amino acids. The V and J ends lost 3 bases and 2 bases, in that order; junction bases with no gene match: 5. For the CDR3, the DNA is TGTGCCAGCTCACCTAGACTAGCGGGGGAACCCTACGAGCAGTACTTC. It yields the protein CASSPRLAGEPYEQYF.

The chain recombines TRBV5-1 with TRBJ1-1; D perhaps matches TRBD1 (5 bases). The germline gives CDR1 SGHRS, CDR2 YFSETQ. This CDR3 is 17 amino acids long. V lost 5 bases and J 3 bases, leaving 23 bases between the germline ends. CDR3 in DNA: TGCGCCAGCAGTACATTTGCCAGGGAAAAAGGGGACACTGAAGCTTTCTTT. This gives the protein CASSTFAREKGDTEAFF.

This clone turned up a few times. The chain links TRBV2 to TRBJ1-1; weak D call: TRBD1 (6 bases). The ends were cut back, 4 bases at V and 1 base at J, with 10 bases in the middle. Germline CDR1 and CDR2: SNHLY and FYNNEI. The CDR3 is 14 amino acids. This chain's CDR3 is CASSVVRGNTEAFF. The DNA of the CDR3 is TGTGCCAGCAGTGTGGTCAGGGGGAACACTGAAGCTTTCTTT.

The chain recombines TRBV29-1 with TRBJ2-1; TRBD1 might be the D (5 bases). This CDR3 region has 14 residues. V was shortened by 1 base and J by 4 bases, with 11 bases between the two germline ends. Per germline, CDR1 SQVTM and CDR2 ANQGSEA. The CDR3 sequence is CSVEVPGKYNEQFF. Written as DNA, the CDR3 is TGCAGCGTTGAAGTCCCAGGGAAATACAATGAGCAGTTCTTC.

Only a few counts were recorded for this clone. The rearrangement links TRBV6-6 to TRBJ2-2; maybe TRBD1 (6 bases). The germline CDR1 and CDR2 sequences are MNHNY and SVGAGI (reference sequence). V lost 6 bases, J lost 2 bases, and 16 bases lay in between. The CDR3 is 16 amino acids. CDR3 region: CASRPKRTVNTGELFF. In DNA form, the CDR3 reads TGTGCCAGCAGGCCCAAAAGGACAGTCAACACCGGGGAGCTGTTTTTT.

This clone has a single count. The CDR3 coding sequence is TGCGCCAGCAGCTTGGGACAGGGGGCGTCAGATACGCAGTATTTT. Translating gives CASSLGQGASDTQYF. V usage is TRBV5-1 and J usage is TRBJ2-3; TRBD1 matches at 10 bases. V was pared by 0 bases and J by 4 bases, with 2 bases of the junction left unmatched. The CDR3 sequence is 15 residues long. In germline, CDR1 is SGHRS, CDR2 YFSETQ. The variable domain in full, completed from reference TRBV5-1 and TRBJ2-3, reads KAGVTQTPRYLIKTRGQQVTLSCSPISGHRSVSWYQQTPGQGLQFLFEYFSETQRNKGNFPGRFSGRQFSNSRSEMNVSTLELGDSALYLCASSLGQGASDTQYFGPGTRLTVL.

The rearrangement links TRBV7-3 to TRBJ1-5; TRBD1 might be the D (6 bases). The V gene's germline CDR1 is SGHTA and CDR2 FQGTGA. The V end was cut by 6 bases, the J end by 4 bases, with 10 bases between. This CDR3 has 13 residues. CDR3 region: CASSTDRNQPQHF. In nucleotides, the CDR3 is TGTGCCAGCAGTACCGACAGGAATCAGCCCCAGCATTTT.

This clone came up once. The chain uses TRBV7-9 and TRBJ2-4; the D gene is possibly TRBD2 (6 bases). Trimming stripped 5 bases from V and 7 bases from J, with 21 bases between. The germline gives CDR1 SEHNR, CDR2 FQNEAQ (reference sequence). The CDR3 covers 16 residues. CDR3 nucleotide sequence: TGTGCCAGCAGCCCATTAGGGACCGGGAGCGCGAACATTCAGTACTTC. Protein: CASSPLGTGSANIQYF.

The rearrangement joins TRBV6-1 to TRBJ2-4; D is perhaps TRBD1 (6 bases). The CDR3 has 15 amino acids. Germline-derived CDR1 and CDR2 are MNHNS and SASEGT. V was clipped by 8 bases and J by 0 bases, with 14 bases between them. The chain's CDR3 is CASSDRPLAKNIQYF. The CDR3 DNA sequence: TGTGCCAGCTCCGACAGGCCCTTAGCCAAAAACATTCAGTACTTC.

This sequence joins TRBV7-9 and TRBJ2-7; D is possibly TRBD1 (7 bases). The CDR3 is made up of 14 amino acids. The germline V gene encodes CDR1 SEHNR and CDR2 FQNEAQ (reference sequence). V was clipped by 5 bases and J by 3 bases, with 14 bases between them. As DNA, the CDR3 is TGTGCCAGCAGCGGCGGGACAGACCTCTACGAGCAGTACGTC. This sequence encodes CASSGGTDLYEQYV.

The rearrangement joins TRBV29-1 to TRBJ2-7, with 9 bases matching TRBD1. In germline, CDR1 is SQVTM, CDR2 ANQGSEA. The CDR3 contains 15 residues. The junction had 13 bases not matched to a gene; V was cut back by 6 bases and J by 4 bases. CDR3 DNA: TGCAGCGTCGCCCCCGGGACAGGGCCTAGTTACGAGCAGTACTTC. Its translation: CSVAPGTGPSYEQYF.

The chain employs TRBV5-1 and TRBJ2-7, with D possibly TRBD1 on 5 matching bases. Deletions cut 4 bases from V and 7 bases from J, with 12 bases between. The CDR3 is 12 amino acids. The V gene's germline CDR1 is SGHRS and CDR2 YFSETQ. For the CDR3, the DNA is TGCGCCAGCAGCGTAGGGGTCGGGGAGCAGTACTTC. It yields the protein CASSVGVGEQYF.

The chain uses TRBV18 and TRBJ1-5, with D perhaps TRBD1 (6 bases). This CDR3 has 16 amino acids. Trimming left V 2 bases short and J 3 bases short, with 14 bases between. Germline CDR1 reads KGHSH; CDR2 reads LQKENI. The CDR3 loop reads CASSPFRGESNQPQHF. For the CDR3, the DNA is TGTGCCAGCTCACCATTCAGGGGTGAGTCCAATCAGCCCCAGCATTTT.